This T cell receptor beta chain emerged from a study of regulatory T cells in long-lasting Graves disease. Construction of TCR beta libraries relied on iRepertoire HTBI primers and on Arm-PCR targeting CDR3 regions. MiXCR, run by TCRdb on the multiplex PCR reads, gives a single entry per CDR3 protein. This sample has 400,000 to 500,000 distinct CDR3 sequences, with around a fifth found just once. Time point described: persistent/refractory GD, antithyroid drugs over 5 years with positive TRAb. Preparation of the TCR library used RNA extracted from PBMCs. The ends were cut back, 3 bases at V and 1 base at J, with 16 bases in the middle. This CDR3 is built from 16 residues. Looked up from germline, CDR1 is SGHRS and CDR2 is YFSETQ.

This sequence originates from a female donor with Graves disease. The gene calls are TRBV5-1 and TRBJ1-1, with a weak D call TRBD1 (5 bases). Specimen: peripheral blood mononuclear cells (PBMCs), collected when the disease was refractory, from a patient treated with antithyroid drugs. The CDR3 nucleotides are TGCGCCAGCAGCTATAGGGGCCAAAGCGGGAACACTGAAGCTTTCTTT. Amino acids: CASSYRGQSGNTEAFF.